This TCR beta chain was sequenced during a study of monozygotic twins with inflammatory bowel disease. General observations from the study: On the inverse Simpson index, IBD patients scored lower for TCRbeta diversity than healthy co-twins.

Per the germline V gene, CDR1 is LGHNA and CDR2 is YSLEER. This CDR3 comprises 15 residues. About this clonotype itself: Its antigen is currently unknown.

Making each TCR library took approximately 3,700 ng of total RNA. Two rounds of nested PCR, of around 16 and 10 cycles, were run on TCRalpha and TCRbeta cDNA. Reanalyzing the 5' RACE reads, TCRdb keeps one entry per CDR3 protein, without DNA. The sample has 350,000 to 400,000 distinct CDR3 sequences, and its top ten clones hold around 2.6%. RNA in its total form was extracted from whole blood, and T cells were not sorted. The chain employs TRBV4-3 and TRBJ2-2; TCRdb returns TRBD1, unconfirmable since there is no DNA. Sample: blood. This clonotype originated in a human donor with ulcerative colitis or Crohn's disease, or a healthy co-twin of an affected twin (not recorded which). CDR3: CASSQEARGTGELFF.